The 17 T cell receptor beta chains below were found in one sample sequenced in a study of beta chain features in type 1 diabetes (dated by TCRdb to the late 2010s). Library preparation was by the immunoSEQ multiplex PCR assay. The High Capacity cDNA Reverse Transcription Kit was used to reverse transcribe all of the isolated RNA, meaning that expressed TCRB transcripts were what got sequenced. In its TCRdb copy, this immuneACCESS table keeps in-frame sequences only and misses some clones. Where compared with another copy, unresolved V genes explain less than half of these, and the others have no known cause. This sample has 680,000 or so clones in its table, and less than 20% of those were observed once. Approximately 0.099% of the sample belongs to the ten largest clones. The sample consisted of naive CD4+ T cells from blood. This specimen's cell subset or site label, interpreted: true naive CD4+ T cells. These receptors originate from a man aged 18 to 29 in good health.

In this sample, this clone turned up a few times. The rearrangement links TRBV29-1 to TRBJ1-5; TRBD1 aligns across 7 bases. The CDR3 contains 18 residues. V was pared by 7 bases and J by 6 bases, with 24 bases of the junction left unmatched. Germline V gives CDR1 SQVTM, CDR2 ANQGSEA. Here the CDR3 reads CSALFPFDRETRGQPQHF. The DNA for the CDR3 is TGCAGCGCGCTTTTTCCTTTTGACAGGGAAACGAGGGGTCAGCCCCAGCATTTT.

The chain recombines TRBV7-7 with TRBJ1-5, with TRBD1 matching 10 bases. The CDR3 has 17 residues. The V gene's germline CDR1 is SSHAT and CDR2 FNYEAQ (reference sequence). For the CDR3, the DNA is TGTGCTAGGGTCAGGGACAGGGGCGTTTATAGCAATCAGCCCCAGCATTTT. Amino acids: CARVRDRGVYSNQPQHF. Supplemented by reference TRBV7-7 and TRBJ1-5, the full variable domain reads GAGVSQSPRYKVTKRGQDVTLRCDPISSHATLYWYQQALGQGPEFLTYFNYEAQPDKSGLPSDRFSAERPEGSISTLTIQRTEQRDSAMYRCARVRDRGVYSNQPQHFGDGTRLSIL.

The chain has TRBV10-3 and TRBJ1-6, with 10 positions matching TRBD1. The CDR3 consists of 13 residues. Germline CDR1 and CDR2: ENHRY and SYGVKD. V was pared by 11 bases and J by 8 bases, with 6 bases of the junction left unmatched. In nucleotides, the CDR3 is TGTGCCTCAGGGGGGACAGGGGATTCACCCCTCCACTTT. Protein: CASGGTGDSPLHF.

This clone was counted a few times. This chain links TRBV12-5 with TRBJ2-3; D perhaps matches TRBD1 (5 bases). The V end lost 0 bases, the J end lost 2 bases, and 15 bases lay between the germline ends. This CDR3 is built from 17 residues. CDR1 and CDR2 (germline): LGHNT, FRNRAP. For the CDR3, the DNA is TGTGCTAGTGGTTTGGTACCCGCAGGGTGGCCCACAGATACGCAGTATTTT. Residues: CASGLVPAGWPTDTQYF.

This clone has a handful of counts. CDR3 bases: TGTGCCAGCAGCTTAGCTGTTTCCCCCGGAGGGGAGGCTTTCTTT. It encodes CASSLAVSPGGEAFF. The chain is built from TRBV7-2 and TRBJ1-1; a possible D gene is TRBD1 (5 bases). The ends were cut back, 0 bases at V and 11 bases at J, with 19 bases in the middle. Germline values: CDR1 SGHTA, CDR2 FQGNSA. The length of the CDR3 is 15 residues.

This chain uses TRBV7-2 with TRBJ2-1; no clear D. CDR1 is SGHTA and CDR2 is FQGNSA in the germline V gene. V was cut by 6 bases and J by 6 bases, with 18 bases left in between. This CDR3 spans 15 amino acids. As DNA, the CDR3 is TGTGCCAGCAGGACAACCGGGTACCCGGCCAATGAGCAGTTCTTC. Translating gives CASRTTGYPANEQFF.

This rearrangement joins TRBV9 to TRBJ1-2; TRBD1 matches at 8 bases. This CDR3 contains 12 residues. The V segment lost 4 bases and the J segment 8 bases; nucleotides outside the gene matches: 4. Germline values: CDR1 SGDLS, CDR2 YYNGEE. CDR3 in DNA: TGTGCCAGCAGCCCAGACAGGGGCGGCTACACCTTC. Encoded protein: CASSPDRGGYTF.

This clone was recorded many times. The chain couples TRBV10-3 to TRBJ2-1; a possible D gene is TRBD2 (5 bases). Germline V gene lookup returns CDR1 ENHRY and CDR2 SYGVKD. The CDR3 has 16 residues. Trimming removed 4 bases at V and 0 bases at J, with 13 bases between. The CDR3 sequence: CAISGRNWGSYNEQFF. In nucleotides, the CDR3 is TGTGCCATCAGTGGGAGGAATTGGGGCTCCTACAATGAGCAGTTCTTC.

This clone came up a few times. J is TRBJ1-1 and V is TRBV7-9; TRBD1 might be the D (6 bases). Trimming left V 1 base short and J 10 bases short, with 16 bases between. Germline V CDR1 and CDR2: SEHNR, FQNEAQ (reference sequence). CDR3 size: 14 residues. The CDR3 protein is CASSLDLTGLGAFF. The CDR3 coding sequence is TGTGCCAGCAGCTTAGACCTTACAGGGCTTGGAGCTTTCTTT. The complete variable domain, with remaining parts taken from reference TRBV7-9 and TRBJ1-1, reads DTGVSQNPRHKITKRGQNVTFRCDPISEHNRLYWYRQTLGQGPEFLTYFQNEAQLEKSRLLSDRFSAERPKGSFSTLEIQRTEQGDSAMYLCASSLDLTGLGAFFGQGTRLTVV.

This clone was observed a handful of times. The chain recombines TRBV5-1 with TRBJ1-2; D possibly corresponds to TRBD1 (5 bases). CDR3 length: 15 amino acids. Germline CDR1 reads SGHRS; CDR2 reads YFSETQ. V was clipped by 1 base and J by 7 bases, with 17 bases between them. The CDR3 sequence: CASSLSGLVEGGYTF. The CDR3, as DNA: TGCGCCAGCAGCTTGTCAGGGCTGGTAGAGGGTGGCTACACCTTC.

This clone was seen a handful of times. The chain has TRBV5-4 and TRBJ1-2, with D hard to call. CDR3 length: 15 residues. The germline V gene encodes CDR1 SGHNT and CDR2 YYREEE (reference sequence). Trimming pared 0 bases from V and 8 bases from J, leaving 17 bases between. The CDR3 bases are TGTGCCAGCAGCTTGGATGGGGATCGGGCTGGGGGCTACACCTTC. Translated: CASSLDGDRAGGYTF.

V and J are TRBV11-1 and TRBJ2-7, with D uncertain. V lost 1 base to trimming and J lost 5 bases, with 6 bases between them. The CDR3 sequence is 12 residues long. Germline V lookup: CDR1 SGHAT, CDR2 FQDESV (reference sequence). For the CDR3, the DNA is TGTGCCAGCAGCTTAGGAAAAGACGAGCAGTACTTC. It translates to CASSLGKDEQYF. Combining the CDR3 with reference TRBV11-1 and TRBJ2-7 gives the whole variable domain EAEVAQSPRYKITEKSQAVAFWCDPISGHATLYWYRQILGQGPELLVQFQDESVVDDSQLPKDRFSAERLKGVDSTLKIQPAELGDSAMYLCASSLGKDEQYFGPGTRLTVT.

This clone turned up a few times. CDR3 sequence reads: CASSQDFRSPRGYTF. CDR3 DNA: TGTGCCAGCAGCCAAGATTTCAGGTCCCCTCGAGGCTACACCTTC. The chain joins TRBV14 to TRBJ1-2; D not certain. The CDR3 covers 15 residues. V dropped 0 bases and J dropped 8 bases, with 16 bases sitting between them. In germline, CDR1 is SGHDN, CDR2 FVKESK.

About this clone: The sample contains more than one DNA sequence encoding this CDR3. This sequence joins TRBV5-1 and TRBJ2-5; no reliable D call. This CDR3 has 14 amino acids. CDR1 is SGHRS and CDR2 is YFSETQ in the germline V gene. V gave up 0 bases and J gave up 1 base, with 7 bases separating them. The CDR3 loop reads CASSLAGVQETQYF. CDR3 DNA: TGCGCCAGCAGCTTGGCGGGCGTCCAAGAGACCCAGTACTTC.

The chain couples TRBV4-3 to TRBJ2-2; TRBD2 aligns across 7 bases. The ends lost 4 bases at V and 4 bases at J; junction bases unmatched: 15. This CDR3 comprises 18 residues. Germline V CDR1 and CDR2: LGHNA, YSLEER. The CDR3 reads CASSRSSRGGRGTGELFF. The DNA of the CDR3 is TGCGCCAGCAGCCGTAGCTCAAGGGGAGGGCGCGGCACCGGGGAGCTGTTTTTT.

This clone was seen more than once but under ten times. The V gene is TRBV29-1, the J gene TRBJ1-2, with TRBD1 as a possible D gene (6 bases). Trimming pared 5 bases from V and 2 bases from J, leaving 15 bases between. Germline V lookup: CDR1 SQVTM, CDR2 ANQGSEA. This CDR3 comprises 14 residues. CDR3 in DNA: TGCAGCGTTCAGGGAGTAGGGGGGAACTATGGCTACACCTTC. As protein: CSVQGVGGNYGYTF.

This chain's CDR3 is CASSQGYQPQHF. DNA for the CDR3: TGTGCCAGCAGCCAGGGTTATCAGCCCCAGCATTTT. The chain couples TRBV7-9 to TRBJ1-5; possible D gene TRBD1, 5 bases. Trimming stripped 5 bases from V and 5 bases from J, with 7 bases between. The CDR3 runs 12 residues. Germline V gene sequence: CDR1 SEHNR, CDR2 FQNEAQ (reference sequence). Full variable domain (outside the CDR3, taken from reference TRBV7-9 and TRBJ1-5): DTGVSQNPRHKITKRGQNVTFRCDPISEHNRLYWYRQTLGQGPEFLTYFQNEAQLEKSRLLSDRFSAERPKGSFSTLEIQRTEQGDSAMYLCASSQGYQPQHFGDGTRLSIL.